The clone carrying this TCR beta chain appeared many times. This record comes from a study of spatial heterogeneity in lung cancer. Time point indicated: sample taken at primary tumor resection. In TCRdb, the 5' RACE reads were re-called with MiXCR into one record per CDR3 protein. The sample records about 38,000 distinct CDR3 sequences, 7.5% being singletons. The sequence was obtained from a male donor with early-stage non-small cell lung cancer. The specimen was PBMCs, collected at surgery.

The CDR3 protein is CSARDQRVTNEKLFF. CDR3 in DNA: TGCAGTGCTAGAGATCAAAGAGTAACTAATGAAAAACTGTTTTTT. V usage is TRBV20-1 and J usage is TRBJ1-4; D gene unclear. Germline values: CDR1 DFQATT, CDR2 SNEGSKA (reference sequence). The germline V and J ends were trimmed by 0 bases and 1 base, with 9 bases remaining between them. This CDR3 spans 15 amino acids.